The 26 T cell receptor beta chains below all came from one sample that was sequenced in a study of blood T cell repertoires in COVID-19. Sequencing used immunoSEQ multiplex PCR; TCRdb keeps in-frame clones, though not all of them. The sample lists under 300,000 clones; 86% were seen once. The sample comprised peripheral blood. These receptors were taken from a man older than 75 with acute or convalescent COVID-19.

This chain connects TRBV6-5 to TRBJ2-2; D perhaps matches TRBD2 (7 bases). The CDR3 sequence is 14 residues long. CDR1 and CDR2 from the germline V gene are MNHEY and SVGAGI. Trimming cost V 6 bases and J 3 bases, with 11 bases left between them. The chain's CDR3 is CASRSGGDTGELFF. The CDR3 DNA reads TGTGCCAGCAGGTCGGGGGGCGACACCGGGGAGCTGTTTTTT.

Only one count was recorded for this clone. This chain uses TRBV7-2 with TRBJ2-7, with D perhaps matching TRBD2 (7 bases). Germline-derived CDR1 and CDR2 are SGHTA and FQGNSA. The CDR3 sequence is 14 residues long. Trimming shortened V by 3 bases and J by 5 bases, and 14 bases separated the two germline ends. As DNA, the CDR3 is TGTGCCAGCAGCTTGGATTCGGGGGGCAACGAGCAGTACTTC. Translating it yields CASSLDSGGNEQYF.

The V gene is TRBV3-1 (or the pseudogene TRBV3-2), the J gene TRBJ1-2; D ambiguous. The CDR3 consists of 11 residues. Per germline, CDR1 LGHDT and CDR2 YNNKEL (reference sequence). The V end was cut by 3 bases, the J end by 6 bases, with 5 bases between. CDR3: CASSQSHGYTF. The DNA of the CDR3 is TGTGCCAGCAGCCAGAGTCATGGCTACACCTTC.

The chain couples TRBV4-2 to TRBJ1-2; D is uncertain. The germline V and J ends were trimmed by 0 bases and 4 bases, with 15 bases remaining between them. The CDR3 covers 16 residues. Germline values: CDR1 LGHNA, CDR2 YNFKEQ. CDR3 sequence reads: CASSQESWAGTYGYTF. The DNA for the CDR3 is TGTGCCAGCAGCCAAGAGTCATGGGCAGGCACCTATGGCTACACCTTC.

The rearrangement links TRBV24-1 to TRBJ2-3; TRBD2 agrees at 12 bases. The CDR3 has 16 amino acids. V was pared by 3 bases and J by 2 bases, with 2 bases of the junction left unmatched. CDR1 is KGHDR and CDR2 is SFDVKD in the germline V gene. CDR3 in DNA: TGTGCCACCAGTGATAGGACTAGCGGGGTCACAGATACGCAGTATTTT. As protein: CATSDRTSGVTDTQYF.

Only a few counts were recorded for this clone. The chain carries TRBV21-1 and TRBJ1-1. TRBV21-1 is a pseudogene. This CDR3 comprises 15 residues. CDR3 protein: CASSKAARLNTEAFF. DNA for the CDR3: TGTGCCAGCAGCAAAGCGGCGCGGCTGAACACTGAAGCTTTCTTT.

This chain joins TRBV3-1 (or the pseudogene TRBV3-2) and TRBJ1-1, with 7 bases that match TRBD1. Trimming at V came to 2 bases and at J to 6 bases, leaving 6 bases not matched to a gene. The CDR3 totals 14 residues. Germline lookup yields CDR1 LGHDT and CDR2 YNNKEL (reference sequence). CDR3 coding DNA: TGTGCCAGCAGCCAAAAGGGGGCTGGGGCTGAAGCTTTCTTT. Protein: CASSQKGAGAEAFF.

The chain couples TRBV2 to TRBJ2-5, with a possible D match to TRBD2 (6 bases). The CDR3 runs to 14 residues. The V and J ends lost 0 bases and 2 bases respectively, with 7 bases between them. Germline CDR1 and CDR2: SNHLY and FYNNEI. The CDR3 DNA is TGTGCCAGCAGTGAAGCGGGGGGTCAAGAGACCCAGTACTTC. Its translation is CASSEAGGQETQYF.

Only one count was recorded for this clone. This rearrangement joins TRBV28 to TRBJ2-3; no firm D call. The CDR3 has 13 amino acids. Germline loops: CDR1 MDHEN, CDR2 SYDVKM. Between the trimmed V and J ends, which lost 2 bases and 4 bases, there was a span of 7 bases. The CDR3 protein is CASSLTTPDTQYF. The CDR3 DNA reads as TGTGCCAGCAGTTTAACTACGCCAGATACGCAGTATTTT.

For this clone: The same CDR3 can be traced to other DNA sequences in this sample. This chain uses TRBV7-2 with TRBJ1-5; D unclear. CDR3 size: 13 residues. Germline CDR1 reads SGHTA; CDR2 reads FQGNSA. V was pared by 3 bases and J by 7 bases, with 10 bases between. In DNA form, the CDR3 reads TGTGCCAGCAGCTTCCGGGGTGACCAGCCCCAGCATTTT. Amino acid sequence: CASSFRGDQPQHF.

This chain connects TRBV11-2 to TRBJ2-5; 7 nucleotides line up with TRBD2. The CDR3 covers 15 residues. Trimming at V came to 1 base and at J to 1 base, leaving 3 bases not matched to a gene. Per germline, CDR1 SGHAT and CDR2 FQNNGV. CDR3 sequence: CASSLVAGVQETQYF. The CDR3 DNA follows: TGTGCCAGCAGCTTAGTGGCGGGGGTCCAAGAGACCCAGTACTTC.

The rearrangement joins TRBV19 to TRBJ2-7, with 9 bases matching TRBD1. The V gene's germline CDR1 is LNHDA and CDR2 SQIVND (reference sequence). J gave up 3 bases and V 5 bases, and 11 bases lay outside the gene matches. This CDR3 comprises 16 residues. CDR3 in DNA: TGTGCCAGTAGTCCTCCCCTGACAGGGGGTAACTACGAGCAGTACTTC. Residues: CASSPPLTGGNYEQYF.

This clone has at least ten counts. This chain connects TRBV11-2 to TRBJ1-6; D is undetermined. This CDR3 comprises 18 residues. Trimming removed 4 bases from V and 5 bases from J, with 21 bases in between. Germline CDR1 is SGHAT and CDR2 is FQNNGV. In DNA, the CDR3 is TGTGCCAGCAGCTCTGCATTTCAAGGGAGCGTAGATAATTCACCCCTCCACTTT. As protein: CASSSAFQGSVDNSPLHF. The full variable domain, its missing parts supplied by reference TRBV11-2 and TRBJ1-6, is EAGVAQSPRYKIIEKRQSVAFWCNPISGHATLYWYQQILGQGPKLLIQFQNNGVVDDSQLPKDRFSAERLKGVDSTLKIQPAKLEDSAVYLCASSSAFQGSVDNSPLHFGNGTRLTVT.

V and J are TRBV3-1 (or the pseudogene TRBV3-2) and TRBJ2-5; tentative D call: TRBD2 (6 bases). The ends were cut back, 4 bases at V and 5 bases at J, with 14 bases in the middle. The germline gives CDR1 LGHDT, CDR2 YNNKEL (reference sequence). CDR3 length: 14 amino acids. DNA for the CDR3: TGTGCCAGCAGCCCATCATCGGGAGTGGAGACCCAGTACTTC. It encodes CASSPSSGVETQYF.

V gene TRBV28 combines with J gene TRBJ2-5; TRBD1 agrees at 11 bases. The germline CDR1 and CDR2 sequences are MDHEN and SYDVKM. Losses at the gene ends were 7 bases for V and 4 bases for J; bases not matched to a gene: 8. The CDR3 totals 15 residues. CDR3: CASKSPGQGGETQYF. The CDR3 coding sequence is TGTGCCAGCAAAAGTCCGGGACAGGGGGGAGAGACCCAGTACTTC. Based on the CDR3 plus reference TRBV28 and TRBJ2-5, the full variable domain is DVKVTQSSRYLVKRTGEKVFLECVQDMDHENMFWYRQDPGLGLRLIYFSYDVKMKEKGDIPEGYSVSREKKERFSLILESASTNQTSMYLCASKSPGQGGETQYFGPGTRLLVL.

This CDR3 reads CASSERGQWGTSGANVLTF. Here the CDR3 DNA reads TGTGCCAGCAGCGAGAGGGGACAGTGGGGGACCTCTGGGGCCAACGTCCTGACTTTC. The chain employs TRBV9 and TRBJ2-6; TRBD1 matches 7 bases. Germline V gives CDR1 SGDLS, CDR2 YYNGEE. The CDR3 runs 19 residues. V lost 3 bases and J lost 0; bases outside the gene matches: 12.

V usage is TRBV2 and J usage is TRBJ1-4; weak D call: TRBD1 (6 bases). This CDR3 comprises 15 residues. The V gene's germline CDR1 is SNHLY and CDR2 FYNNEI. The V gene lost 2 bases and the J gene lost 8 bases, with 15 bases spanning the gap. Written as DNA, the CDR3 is TGTGCCAGCAGTGAAATCCGGGCAGGGGTCGAAAAACTGTTTTTT. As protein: CASSEIRAGVEKLFF.

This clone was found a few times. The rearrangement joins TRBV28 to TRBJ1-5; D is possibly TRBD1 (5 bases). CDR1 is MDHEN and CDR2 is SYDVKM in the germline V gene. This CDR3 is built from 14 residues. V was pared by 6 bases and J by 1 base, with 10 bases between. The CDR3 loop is CASSPGWSNQPQHF. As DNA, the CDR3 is TGTGCCAGCAGCCCAGGGTGGAGCAATCAGCCCCAGCATTTT.

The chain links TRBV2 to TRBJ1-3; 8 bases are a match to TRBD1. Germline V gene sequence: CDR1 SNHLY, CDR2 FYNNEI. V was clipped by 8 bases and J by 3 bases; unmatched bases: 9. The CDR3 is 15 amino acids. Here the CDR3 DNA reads TGTGCCAGCCGGAGTCGGACAGGGAGTGGAAACACCATATATTTT. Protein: CASRSRTGSGNTIYF.

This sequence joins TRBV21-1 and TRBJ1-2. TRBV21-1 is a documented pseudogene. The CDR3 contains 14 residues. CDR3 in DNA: TGTGCCAGCAGCGGCGGGCTCGTAGTAGATGGCTACACCTTC. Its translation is CASSGGLVVDGYTF.

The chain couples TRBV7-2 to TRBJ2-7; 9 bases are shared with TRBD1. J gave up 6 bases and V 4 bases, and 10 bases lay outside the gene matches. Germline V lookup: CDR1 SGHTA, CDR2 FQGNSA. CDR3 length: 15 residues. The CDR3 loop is CASSYSGTGLGEQYF. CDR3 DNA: TGTGCCAGCAGCTACTCCGGGACAGGGTTGGGCGAGCAGTACTTC.

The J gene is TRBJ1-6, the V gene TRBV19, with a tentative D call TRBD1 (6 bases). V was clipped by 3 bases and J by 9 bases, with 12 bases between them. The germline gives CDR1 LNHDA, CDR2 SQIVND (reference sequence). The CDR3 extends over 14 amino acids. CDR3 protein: CASSMDRMGSPLHF. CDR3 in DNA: TGTGCCAGTAGTATGGACAGAATGGGTTCACCCCTCCACTTT. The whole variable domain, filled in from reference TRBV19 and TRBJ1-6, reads DGGITQSPKYLFRKEGQNVTLSCEQNLNHDAMYWYRQDPGQGLRLIYYSQIVNDFQKGDIAEGYSVSREKKESFPLTVTSAQKNPTAFYLCASSMDRMGSPLHFGNGTRLTVT.

CDR3 in amino acids: CASTLDRGGTEAFF. In nucleotides, the CDR3 is TGTGCCAGCACTCTGGACAGGGGTGGAACTGAAGCTTTCTTT. V usage is TRBV2 and J usage is TRBJ1-1; 9 bases are a match to TRBD1. V trimming: 7 bases; J trimming: 5 bases; junction bases outside the gene matches: 8. The CDR3 is 14 amino acids. The V gene's germline CDR1 is SNHLY and CDR2 FYNNEI. Together with reference TRBV2 and TRBJ1-1, the CDR3 gives the full variable domain: EPEVTQTPSHQVTQMGQEVILRCVPISNHLYFYWYRQILGQKVEFLVSFYNNEISEKSEIFDDQFSVERPDGSNFTLKIRSTKLEDSAMYFCASTLDRGGTEAFFGQGTRLTVV.

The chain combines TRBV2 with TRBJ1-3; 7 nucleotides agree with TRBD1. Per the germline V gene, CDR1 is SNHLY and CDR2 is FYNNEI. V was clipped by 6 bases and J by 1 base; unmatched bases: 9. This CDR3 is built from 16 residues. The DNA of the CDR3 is TGTGCCAGCAGCACCGGGACAGTGCGATCTGGAAACACCATATATTTT. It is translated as CASSTGTVRSGNTIYF.

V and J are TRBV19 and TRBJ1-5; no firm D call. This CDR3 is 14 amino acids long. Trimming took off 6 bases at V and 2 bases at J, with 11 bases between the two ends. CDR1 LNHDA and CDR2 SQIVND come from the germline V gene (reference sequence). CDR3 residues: CASSLGGGNQPQHF. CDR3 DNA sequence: TGTGCCAGTAGCCTTGGCGGCGGCAATCAGCCCCAGCATTTT.

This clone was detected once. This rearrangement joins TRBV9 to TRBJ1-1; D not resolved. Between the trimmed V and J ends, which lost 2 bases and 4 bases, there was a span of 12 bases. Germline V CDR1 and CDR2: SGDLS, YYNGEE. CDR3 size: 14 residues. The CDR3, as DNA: TGTGCCAGCAGCGTGCGGGAGGCGCGCACTGAAGCTTTCTTT. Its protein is CASSVREARTEAFF.